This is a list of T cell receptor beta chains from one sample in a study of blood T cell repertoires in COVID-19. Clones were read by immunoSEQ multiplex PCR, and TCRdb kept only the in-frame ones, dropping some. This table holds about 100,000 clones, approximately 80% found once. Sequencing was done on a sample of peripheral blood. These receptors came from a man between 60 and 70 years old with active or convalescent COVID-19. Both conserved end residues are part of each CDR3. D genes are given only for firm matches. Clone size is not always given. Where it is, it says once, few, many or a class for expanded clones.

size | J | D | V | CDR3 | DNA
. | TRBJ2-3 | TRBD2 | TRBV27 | CASSPLGGLAVTDTQYF | TGTGCCAGCAGTCCCCTGGGCGGCCTAGCGGTCACAGATACGCAGTATTTT
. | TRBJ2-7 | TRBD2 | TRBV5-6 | CASSLVGAGGANEQYF | TGTGCCAGCAGCTTGGTTGGGGCCGGGGGGGCCAACGAGCAGTACTTC
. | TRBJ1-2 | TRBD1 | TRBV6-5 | CASRKGAGGYTF | TGTGCCAGCAGGAAGGGGGCAGGGGGCTACACCTTC
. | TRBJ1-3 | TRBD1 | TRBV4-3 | CASSQDTVNRYRGSGNTIYF | TGCGCCAGCAGCCAAGATACGGTTAACAGGTACAGGGGCTCTGGAAACACCATATATTTT
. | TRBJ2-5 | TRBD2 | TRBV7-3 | CASSLNGLGGETQYF | TGTGCCAGCAGCTTAAATGGACTAGGTGGCGAGACCCAGTACTTC
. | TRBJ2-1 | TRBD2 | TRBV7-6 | CASSLELAGVRNEQFF | TGTGCCAGCAGCTTAGAGCTAGCGGGAGTTCGGAATGAGCAGTTCTTC
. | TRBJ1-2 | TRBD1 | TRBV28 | CASSLQGARGYTF | TGTGCCAGCAGTTTACAGGGGGCCAGGGGCTACACCTTC
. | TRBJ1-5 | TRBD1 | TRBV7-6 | CASSAGRGSGQPQHF | TGTGCCAGCAGCGCGGGCAGGGGGTCGGGTCAGCCCCAGCATTTT
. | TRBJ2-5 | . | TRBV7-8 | CASSPRRETQYF | TGTGCCAGCAGCCCACGGAGAGAGACCCAGTACTTC
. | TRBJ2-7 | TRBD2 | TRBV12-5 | CASGFLAGTYEQYF | TGTGCTAGTGGTTTTCTAGCGGGGACCTACGAGCAGTACTTC
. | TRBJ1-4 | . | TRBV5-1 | CASSLGQAAATNEKLFF | TGCGCCAGCAGCTTGGGACAAGCCGCCGCAACTAATGAAAAACTGTTTTTT
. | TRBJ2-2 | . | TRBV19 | CASSIGGTPTGELFF | TGTGCCAGTAGTATAGGGGGGACACCAACCGGGGAGCTGTTTTTT
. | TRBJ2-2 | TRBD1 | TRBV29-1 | CSVRAGQGSGELFF | TGCAGCGTTCGGGCCGGACAGGGCAGCGGGGAGCTGTTTTTT
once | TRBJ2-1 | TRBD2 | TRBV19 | CASSSQTTGTSGRNEQFF | TGTGCCAGTAGTAGCCAAACGACCGGGACTAGCGGGAGGAATGAGCAGTTCTTC
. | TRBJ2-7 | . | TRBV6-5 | CASSRLGAYEQYF | TGTGCCAGCAGCCGCTTAGGGGCCTACGAGCAGTACTTC
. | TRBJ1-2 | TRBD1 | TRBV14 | CASSQHDGTGVRGYTF | TGTGCCAGCAGCCAACATGACGGGACAGGGGTTCGTGGCTACACCTTC
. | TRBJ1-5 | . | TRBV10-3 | CAISESPGGNQPQHF | TGTGCCATCAGTGAGTCTCCAGGGGGCAATCAGCCCCAGCATTTT
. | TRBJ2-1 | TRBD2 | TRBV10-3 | CAISASGPNNEQFF | TGTGCCATCAGTGCTAGCGGGCCAAACAATGAGCAGTTCTTC
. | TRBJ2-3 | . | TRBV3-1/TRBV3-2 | CASEGLQGVGDTQYF | TGTGCCAGCGAGGGACTCCAGGGCGTAGGAGATACGCAGTATTTT
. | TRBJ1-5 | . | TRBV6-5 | CASSYSAMPGQPQHF | TGTGCCAGCAGTTACTCGGCCATGCCGGGACAGCCCCAGCATTTT
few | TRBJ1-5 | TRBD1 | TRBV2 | CASSPHDRGSRSNQPQHF | TGTGCCAGCAGTCCTCACGACAGGGGAAGCAGGAGCAATCAGCCCCAGCATTTT
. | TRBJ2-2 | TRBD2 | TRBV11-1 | CASSLTSGRAPGELFF | TGTGCCAGCAGCTTGACTAGCGGGAGGGCCCCCGGGGAGCTGTTTTTT
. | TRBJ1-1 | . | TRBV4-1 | CASSQGHENTEAFF | TGCGCCAGCAGCCAAGGACACGAGAACACTGAAGCTTTCTTT
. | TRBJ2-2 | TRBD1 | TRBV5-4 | CASSWRGQGYGFAGELFF | TGTGCCAGCAGCTGGCGAGGACAGGGGTATGGTTTCGCCGGGGAGCTGTTTTTT
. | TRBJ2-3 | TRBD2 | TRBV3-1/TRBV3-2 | CASSRGLQPDTQYF | TGTGCCAGCAGCCGGGGACTACAGCCAGATACGCAGTATTTT
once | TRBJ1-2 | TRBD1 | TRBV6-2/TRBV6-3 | CASSLQGAEYGYTF | TGTGCCAGCAGTTTACAGGGGGCGGAATATGGCTACACCTTC
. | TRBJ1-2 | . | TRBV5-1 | CASSPRQELNYGYTF | TGCGCCAGCAGCCCTCGACAGGAACTCAACTATGGCTACACCTTC
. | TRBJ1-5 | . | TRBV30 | CAWTHTGGGQPQHF | TGTGCCTGGACCCACACGGGGGGTGGACAGCCCCAGCATTTT
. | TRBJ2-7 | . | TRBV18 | CASSPGLGGEGSGDEQYF | TGTGCCAGCTCACCAGGCCTCGGGGGAGAGGGCTCCGGTGACGAGCAGTACTTC
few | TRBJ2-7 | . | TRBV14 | CASSHTLGGEQYF | TGTGCCAGCAGCCACACACTAGGGGGAGAGCAGTACTTC
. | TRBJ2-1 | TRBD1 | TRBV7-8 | CASSLVVGQGNPNEQFF | TGTGCCAGCAGCTTAGTGGTCGGACAGGGGAACCCCAATGAGCAGTTCTTC
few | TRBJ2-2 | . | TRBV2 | CASSDGGQANTGELFF | TGTGCCAGCAGTGACGGGGGGCAGGCGAACACCGGGGAGCTGTTTTTT
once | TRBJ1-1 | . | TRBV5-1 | CASSSRGYTEAFF | TGCGCCAGCAGCTCCCGAGGATACACTGAAGCTTTCTTT
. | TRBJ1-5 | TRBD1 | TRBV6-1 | CASSEGGTGGQPQHF | TGTGCCAGCAGTGAAGGGGGGACAGGGGGTCAGCCCCAGCATTTT
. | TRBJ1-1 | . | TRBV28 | CASSSGYTEAFF | TGTGCCAGCAGTTCCGGGTACACTGAAGCTTTCTTT
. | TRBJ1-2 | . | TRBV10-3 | CAISDQGKYGYTF | TGTGCCATCAGTGATCAGGGGAAGTATGGCTACACCTTC
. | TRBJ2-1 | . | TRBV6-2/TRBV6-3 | CASSLGSGGAQGRYGQFF | TGTGCCAGCAGCCTCGGCTCTGGGGGAGCCCAGGGGCGATATGGGCAGTTCTTC
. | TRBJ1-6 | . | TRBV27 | CASSLSPPRVNNSPLHF | TGTGCCAGCAGTTTATCGCCGCCCAGGGTCAATAATTCACCCCTCCACTTT
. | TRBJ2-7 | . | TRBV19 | CASKDLVAPYEQYF | TGTGCCAGTAAAGACCTAGTCGCGCCTTACGAGCAGTACTTC
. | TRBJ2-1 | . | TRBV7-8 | CASSLAPPEQFF | TGTGCCAGCAGCTTAGCCCCCCCAGAGCAGTTCTTC
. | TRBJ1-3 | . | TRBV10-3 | CAITEHPGNTIYF | TGTGCCATCACCGAGCACCCTGGAAACACCATATATTTT
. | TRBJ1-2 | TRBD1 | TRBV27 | CASSFGQGDYGYTF | TGTGCCAGCAGTTTCGGGCAGGGGGACTATGGCTACACCTTC
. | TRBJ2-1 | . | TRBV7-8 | CASSLESGALVNEQFF | TGTGCCAGCAGCTTAGAGTCAGGGGCGCTGGTCAATGAGCAGTTCTTC
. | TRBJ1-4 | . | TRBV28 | CASRPAGTRNEKLFF | TGTGCCAGCAGGCCGGCGGGGACCCGCAATGAAAAACTGTTTTTT
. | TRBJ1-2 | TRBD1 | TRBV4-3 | CASSQVPTGAAYGYTF | TGCGCCAGCAGCCAAGTCCCAACAGGGGCAGCCTATGGCTACACCTTC
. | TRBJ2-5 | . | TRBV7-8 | CASSPYQRETQYF | TGTGCCAGCAGCCCATATCAGAGGGAGACCCAGTACTTC
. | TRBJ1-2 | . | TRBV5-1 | CASSLETGFGYTF | TGCGCCAGCAGCTTGGAGACCGGGTTCGGCTACACCTTC
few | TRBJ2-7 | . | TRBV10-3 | CAISESPDRSYEQYF | TGTGCCATCAGTGAGTCCCCTGACAGGTCCTACGAGCAGTACTTC
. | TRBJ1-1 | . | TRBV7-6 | CASSLVGQRTEAFF | TGTGCCAGCAGCTTAGTCGGACAAAGGACTGAAGCTTTCTTT